The T cell receptor beta chain described here comes from a study of T-cell reconstitution after alpha-beta-depleted transplantation in children. CDR1 SGHRS and CDR2 YFSETQ come from the germline V gene. This CDR3 has 19 residues. The ends lost 2 bases at V and 3 bases at J; junction bases unmatched: 10. This clonotype was counted many times. Its antigen is as yet unknown. A library of TCRbeta sequences, prepared with unique molecular identifiers, was generated. TCRdb recomputed calls from the PCR reads with MiXCR, one row per CDR3 protein. This sample has hundreds of thousands of distinct CDR3 sequences, with about a tenth found just once. Study observations and caveats: At one year after transplant, newly produced T cells mostly accounted for T-cell counts and diversity. Expanded clones from the graft, numbering several hundred, reportedly supplied alpha-beta T cells about two months after transplant.

The sequence was obtained from a child younger than two with acute myeloid leukemia, due to receive a stem cell transplant. Sequences were derived from PBMCs, sampled before TCRalphabeta/CD19-depleted stem cell transplant. The genes are TRBV5-1 and TRBJ2-1; 14 bases agree with TRBD2. The CDR3 coding sequence is TGCGCCAGCAGCTTCCGACTAGCGGGAGGGTCGTCGGACTACAATGAGCAGTTCTTC. Translating gives CASSFRLAGGSSDYNEQFF.